The 9 T cell receptor beta chains presented below share a single source sample, sequenced in a study of blood T cell repertoires in COVID-19. Profiling relied on immunoSEQ multiplex PCR, and the TCRdb table lists in-frame clones only, not all of them. The profile shows about 160,000 clones, over 70% of them singletons. The specimen sequenced was PBMCs or T cells enriched from blood (not recorded which). The source of these receptors is a woman in her 40s with acute COVID-19.

The CDR3 coding sequence is TGTGCCAGCAGCCGCAGAGACAGGGGGTCACACACCGGGGAGCTGTTTTTT. Translating gives CASSRRDRGSHTGELFF. The chain joins TRBV7-3 to TRBJ2-2; 9 bases are shared with TRBD1. The CDR3 sequence is 17 residues long. Germline CDR1 SGHTA, CDR2 FQGTGA. The trim removed 5 bases at V and 3 bases at J, leaving 10 bases unmatched.

The chain combines TRBV2 with TRBJ1-1; 7 bases fit TRBD1. The CDR3 runs to 18 residues. Per the germline V gene, CDR1 is SNHLY and CDR2 is FYNNEI. The J segment lost 1 base and the V segment lost 4 bases, leaving 15 bases of the junction unmatched. In DNA, the CDR3 is TGTGCCAGCAGTGGAATTGCGGGACAGCCACCTTCGAACACTGAAGCTTTCTTT. Translation: CASSGIAGQPPSNTEAFF.

The chain couples TRBV10-3 to TRBJ2-5, with 9 positions matching TRBD1. CDR1 and CDR2 from the germline V gene are ENHRY and SYGVKD. This CDR3 region has 15 residues. Trimming at V came to 3 bases and at J to 4 bases, leaving 6 bases not matched to a gene. As DNA, the CDR3 is TGTGCCATCAGTGACGGGAGACAGGGGGGAGAGACCCAGTACTTC. It is translated as CAISDGRQGGETQYF.

The chain links TRBV2 to TRBJ1-1; 8 positions agree with TRBD1. Per germline, CDR1 SNHLY and CDR2 FYNNEI. V lost 10 bases and J lost 1; bases outside the gene matches: 11. This CDR3 has 15 residues. The CDR3 DNA is TGTGCCACCTCCTGGCAGGGGGCCCCGAACACTGAAGCTTTCTTT. This translates into CATSWQGAPNTEAFF.

This chain connects TRBV5-1 to TRBJ1-1; TRBD1 matches at 9 bases. The CDR3 totals 15 residues. Germline CDR1 reads SGHRS; CDR2 reads YFSETQ. The junction had 5 bases not matched to a gene; V was cut back by 4 bases and J by 1 base. CDR3 in DNA: TGCGCCAGCAGCGCCGGACAGGGGCAGAACACTGAAGCTTTCTTT. This encodes CASSAGQGQNTEAFF.

The chain has TRBV5-1 and TRBJ1-1, with D possibly being TRBD1 (5 bases). The V end lost 0 bases, the J end lost 2 bases, and 8 bases lay between the germline ends. The CDR3 is made up of 14 amino acids. Germline-derived CDR1 and CDR2 are SGHRS and YFSETQ. DNA for the CDR3: TGCGCCAGCAGCTTGGACGGGGGAAACACTGAAGCTTTCTTT. It codes for CASSLDGGNTEAFF.

The chain combines TRBV7-8 with TRBJ2-1; D gene unclear. V was clipped by 5 bases and J by 6 bases, with 14 bases between them. The CDR3 is made up of 14 amino acids. CDR1 and CDR2 (germline): SGHVS, FQNEAQ. DNA of the CDR3: TGTGCCAGCAGCCTAATCACGACGGGCAATGAGCAGTTCTTC. It translates to CASSLITTGNEQFF.

The chain combines TRBV7-3 with TRBJ2-1; TRBD2 aligns across 10 bases. Germline V lookup: CDR1 SGHTA, CDR2 FQGTGA. Trimming cost V 3 bases and J 4 bases; bases outside gene matches: 3. The CDR3 contains 15 residues. The CDR3 reads CASSFTSGTYNEQFF. CDR3 nucleotide sequence: TGTGCCAGCAGCTTTACTAGCGGGACTTACAATGAGCAGTTCTTC.

The chain carries TRBV27 and TRBJ1-2; TRBD1 might be the D (6 bases). Germline values: CDR1 MNHEY, CDR2 SMNVEV (reference sequence). V was clipped by 3 bases and J by 4 bases, with 15 bases between them. CDR3 length: 15 residues. The CDR3 bases are TGTGCCAGCAGTTTTCGGACAGTACAACCCTATGGCTACACCTTC. Residues: CASSFRTVQPYGYTF.